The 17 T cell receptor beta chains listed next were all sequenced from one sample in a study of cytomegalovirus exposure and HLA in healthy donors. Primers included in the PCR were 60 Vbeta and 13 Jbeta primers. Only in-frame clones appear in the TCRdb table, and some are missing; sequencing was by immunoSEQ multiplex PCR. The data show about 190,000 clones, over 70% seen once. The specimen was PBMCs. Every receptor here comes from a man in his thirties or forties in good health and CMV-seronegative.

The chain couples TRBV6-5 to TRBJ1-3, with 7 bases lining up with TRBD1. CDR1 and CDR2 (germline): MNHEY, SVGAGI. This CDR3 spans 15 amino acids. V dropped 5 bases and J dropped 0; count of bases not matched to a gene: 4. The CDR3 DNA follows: TGTGCCAGCAGTCCGGACAGGAGCTCTGGAAACACCATATATTTT. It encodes CASSPDRSSGNTIYF.

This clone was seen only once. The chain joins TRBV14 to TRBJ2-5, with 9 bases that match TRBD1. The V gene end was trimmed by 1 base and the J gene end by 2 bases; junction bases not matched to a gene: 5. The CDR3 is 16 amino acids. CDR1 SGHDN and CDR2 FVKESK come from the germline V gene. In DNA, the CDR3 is TGTGCCAGCAGCCAAGGTGGGACAGGGTGGCAAGAGACCCAGTACTTC. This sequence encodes CASSQGGTGWQETQYF. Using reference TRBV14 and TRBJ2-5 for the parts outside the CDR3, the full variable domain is EAGVTQFPSHSVIEKGQTVTLRCDPISGHDNLYWYRRVMGKEIKFLLHFVKESKQDESGMPNNRFLAERTGGTYSTLKVQPAELEDSGVYFCASSQGGTGWQETQYFGPGTRLLVL.

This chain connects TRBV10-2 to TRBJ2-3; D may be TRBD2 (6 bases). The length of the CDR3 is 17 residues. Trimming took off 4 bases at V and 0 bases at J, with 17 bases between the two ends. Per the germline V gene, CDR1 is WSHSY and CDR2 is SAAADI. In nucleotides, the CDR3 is TGCGCCAGCAGTGGCCGCGGGGCTAGCGCCAGCACAGATACGCAGTATTTT. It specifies CASSGRGASASTDTQYF.

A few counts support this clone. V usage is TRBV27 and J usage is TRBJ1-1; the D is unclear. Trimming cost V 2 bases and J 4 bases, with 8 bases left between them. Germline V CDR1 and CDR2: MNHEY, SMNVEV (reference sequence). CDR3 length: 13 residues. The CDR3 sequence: CASSLGLGTEAFF. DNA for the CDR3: TGTGCCAGCAGTTTAGGGCTTGGCACTGAAGCTTTCTTT.

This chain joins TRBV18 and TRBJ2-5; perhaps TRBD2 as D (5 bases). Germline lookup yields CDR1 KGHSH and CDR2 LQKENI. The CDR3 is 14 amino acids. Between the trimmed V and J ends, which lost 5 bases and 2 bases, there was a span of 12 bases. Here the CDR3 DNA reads TGTGCCAGCTCATCATGGGAGAGACAAGAGACCCAGTACTTC. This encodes CASSSWERQETQYF.

The CDR3 loop is CASSLSRERDQPQHF. DNA of the CDR3: TGTGCCAGCAGTTTAAGCCGGGAAAGGGATCAGCCCCAGCATTTT. The chain uses TRBV27 and TRBJ1-5, with D unclear. The V end lost 2 bases, the J end lost 5 bases, and 13 bases lay between the germline ends. This CDR3 has 15 amino acids. CDR1 is MNHEY, CDR2 SMNVEV, per germline (reference sequence).

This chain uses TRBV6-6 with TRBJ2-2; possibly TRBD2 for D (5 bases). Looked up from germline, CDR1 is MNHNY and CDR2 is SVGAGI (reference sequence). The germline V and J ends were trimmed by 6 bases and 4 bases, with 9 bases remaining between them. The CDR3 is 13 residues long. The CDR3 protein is CASRAGFTGELFF. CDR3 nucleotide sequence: TGTGCCAGCAGGGCGGGCTTCACCGGGGAGCTGTTTTTT.

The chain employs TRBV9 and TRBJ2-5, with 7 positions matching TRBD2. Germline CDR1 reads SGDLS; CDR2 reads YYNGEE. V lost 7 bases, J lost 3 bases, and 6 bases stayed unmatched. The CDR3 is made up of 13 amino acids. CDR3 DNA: TGTGCCAGCGGGGGGGGAAATGAAGAGACCCAGTACTTC. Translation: CASGGGNEETQYF.

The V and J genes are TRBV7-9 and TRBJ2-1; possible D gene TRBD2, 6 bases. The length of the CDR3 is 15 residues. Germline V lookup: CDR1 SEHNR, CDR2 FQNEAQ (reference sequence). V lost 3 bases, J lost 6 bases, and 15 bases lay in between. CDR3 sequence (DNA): TGTGCCAGCAGCTTGGTTGGCGGGGTCGGCAATGAGCAGTTCTTC. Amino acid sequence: CASSLVGGVGNEQFF.

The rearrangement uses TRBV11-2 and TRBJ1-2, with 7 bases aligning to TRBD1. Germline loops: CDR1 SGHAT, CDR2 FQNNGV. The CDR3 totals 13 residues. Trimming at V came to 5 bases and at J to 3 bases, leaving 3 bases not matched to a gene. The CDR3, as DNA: TGTGCCAGCAGCCCTGGACAGGACTATGGCTACACCTTC. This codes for CASSPGQDYGYTF.

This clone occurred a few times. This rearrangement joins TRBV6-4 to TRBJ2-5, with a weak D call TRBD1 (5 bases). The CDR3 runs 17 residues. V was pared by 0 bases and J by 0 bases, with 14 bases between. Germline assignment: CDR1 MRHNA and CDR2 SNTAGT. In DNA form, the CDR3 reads TGTGCCAGCAGTGACTCGGCGTTGGGGCGGTACCAAGAGACCCAGTACTTC. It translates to CASSDSALGRYQETQYF.

The chain's CDR3 is CASSESGTDAGELFF. CDR3 coding DNA: TGCGCCAGCAGTGAGTCCGGGACAGATGCCGGGGAGCTGTTTTTT. The chain has TRBV10-1 and TRBJ2-2; 7 bases align to TRBD1. Germline CDR1 is WNHNN and CDR2 is SYGVQD (reference sequence). The CDR3 loop spans 15 amino acids. Unmatched junction bases numbered 4, after V lost 0 bases and J lost 6 bases.

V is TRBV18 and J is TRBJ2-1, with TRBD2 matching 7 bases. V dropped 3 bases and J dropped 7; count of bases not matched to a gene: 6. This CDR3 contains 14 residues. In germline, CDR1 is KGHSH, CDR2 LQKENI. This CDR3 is CASSPAGDFNEQFF. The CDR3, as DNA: TGTGCCAGCTCACCTGCGGGAGATTTTAATGAGCAGTTCTTC.

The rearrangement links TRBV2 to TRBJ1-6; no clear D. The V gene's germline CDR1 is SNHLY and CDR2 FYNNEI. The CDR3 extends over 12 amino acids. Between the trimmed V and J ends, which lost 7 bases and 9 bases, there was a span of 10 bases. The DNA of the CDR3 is TGTGCCAGCAACCCTAACGGTTCACCCCTCCACTTT. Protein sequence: CASNPNGSPLHF.

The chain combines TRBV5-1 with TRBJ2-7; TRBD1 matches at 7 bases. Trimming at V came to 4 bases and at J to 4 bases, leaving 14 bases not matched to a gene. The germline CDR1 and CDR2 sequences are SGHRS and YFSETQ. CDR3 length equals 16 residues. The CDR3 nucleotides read TGCGCCAGCAGCGCATGGACAGGCGTTACTGGATACGAGCAGTACTTC. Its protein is CASSAWTGVTGYEQYF. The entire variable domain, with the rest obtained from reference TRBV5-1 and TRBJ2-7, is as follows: KAGVTQTPRYLIKTRGQQVTLSCSPISGHRSVSWYQQTPGQGLQFLFEYFSETQRNKGNFPGRFSGRQFSNSRSEMNVSTLELGDSALYLCASSAWTGVTGYEQYFGPGTRLTVT.

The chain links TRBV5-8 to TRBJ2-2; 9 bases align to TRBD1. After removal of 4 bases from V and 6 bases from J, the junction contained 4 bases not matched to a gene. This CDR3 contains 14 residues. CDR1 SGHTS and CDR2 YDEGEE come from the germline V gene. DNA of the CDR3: TGTGCCAGCAGCACAGGACAGGGGTCCGGGGAGCTGTTTTTT. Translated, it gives CASSTGQGSGELFF.

CDR3 sequence: CASSSTGELFF. DNA of the CDR3: TGCGCCAGCAGCTCTACCGGGGAGCTGTTTTTT. The J gene is TRBJ2-2, the V gene TRBV4-3; D not resolved. V lost 5 bases, J lost 5 bases, and 3 bases lay in between. The CDR3 extends over 11 amino acids. Germline V gene lookup returns CDR1 LGHNA and CDR2 YSLEER.